This entry concerns a single T cell receptor (beta chain). Methods used by the authors: Scientists estimated how many nucleated cells there were by amplifying reference gene primers. The repertoire was sequenced with immunoSEQ multiplex PCR; TCRdb's copy has only in-frame clones and lacks some. V and J calls and clone size follow that table, whereas D and trimming were derived from the DNA. Among 250,000 to 350,000 clones listed, roughly 80% were seen once. Germline lookup yields CDR1 LGHNA and CDR2 YNFKEQ. V was clipped by 5 bases and J by 7 bases, with 17 bases between them. The CDR3 has 15 residues. During active infection, Seattle patients enrolled and were then monitored through disease. The entry originates in a study of blood T cell repertoires in COVID-19. Across the study: Sites in the United States, Italy and Spain provided acute and convalescent COVID-19 samples.

The material sequenced was peripheral blood. The chain links TRBV4-2 to TRBJ2-2, with D possibly being TRBD2 (6 bases). This TCR derives from a person between 65 and 79 years old with COVID-19, enrolled during active disease. DNA of the CDR3: TGTGCCAGCAGCGGCGGGACGAGGGGAGACGGGGAGCTGTTTTTT. Translating it yields CASSGGTRGDGELFF.